A selection of T cell receptor beta chains follows, all from one sample in a study of metastatic and nonmetastatic thyroid tumors. TCRdb reanalyzed the PCR reads via MiXCR. The sample carries roughly 14,000 clones, around 25% recorded once. The sample taken for sequencing was tumor tissue. The receptors originated from a female donor with papillary thyroid cancer or a benign thyroid nodule (not recorded which). Some clones in this sample may be carry-over from other donors' samples. Each CDR3 is given with its conserved first and last residue. The D gene is left open where the match is weak. Expanded clones get a size class; other rows say once, few or many, or leave the size out.

CDR3 DNA | CDR3 protein | J gene | V gene | clone size | D gene
TGCGCCAGCACGGGGGGACCGGTCATTAGGAATTCACCCCTCCACTTT | CASTGGPVIRNSPLHF | TRBJ1-6 | TRBV5-1 | - | -
TGTGCCAGCAGTTCACGACTAGCGGGAAGGGGGGATACGCAGTATTTT | CASSSRLAGRGDTQYF | TRBJ2-3 | TRBV12-3/TRBV12-4 | many | TRBD2
TGCGCCAGCAGTTACTCTCGTCTCCGCTACACCTTC | CASSYSRLRYTF | TRBJ1-2 | TRBV6-2/TRBV6-3 | - | -
TGTGCCACCAGTGATTCGACAGGGGCCCACACTGAAGCTTTCTTT | CATSDSTGAHTEAFF | TRBJ1-1 | TRBV24-1 | few | TRBD1
TGTGCCAGCAGCCGTAGCGGGAGTAGTATCGGGGAGACCCAGTACTTC | CASSRSGSSIGETQYF | TRBJ2-5 | TRBV5-4 | many | TRBD2
TGCAGTGCTGTGAGGGGGACCATTTTGAACACTGAAGCTTTCTTT | CSAVRGTILNTEAFF | TRBJ1-1 | TRBV20-1 | - | -
TGTGCCAGCAGTCCTACAGCTGGAGCTTCGAACACCGGGGAGCTGTTTTTT | CASSPTAGASNTGELFF | TRBJ2-2 | TRBV28 | few | -
TGTGCCAGCAGCCAAGATCGCCGCGGGGGGGGCAGGCCTGGGGCCAACGTCCTGACTTTC | CASSQDRRGGGRPGANVLTF | TRBJ2-6 | TRBV4-2 | many | TRBD2
TGTGCCAGCAGTACCGACAGGCAACTCTCCTACGAGCAGTACTTC | CASSTDRQLSYEQYF | TRBJ2-7 | TRBV2 | few | -
TGTGCCAGCAGTTTAGGGGACAGCTCCTACGAGCAGTACTTC | CASSLGDSSYEQYF | TRBJ2-7 | TRBV28 | - | TRBD1
TGTGCCAGTAGTTTGAGCAGGGGAGGCAATCAGCCCCAGCATTTT | CASSLSRGGNQPQHF | TRBJ1-5 | TRBV19 | medium-sized | -
TGCGCCAGCAGCTTAGACGGCGTTTTGGAAGCTTTCTTT | CASSLDGVLEAFF | TRBJ1-1 | TRBV5-1 | - | -
TGCAGCGTTGAGGCGCCGTCCGGGACGCCCTACGAGCAGTACTTC | CSVEAPSGTPYEQYF | TRBJ2-7 | TRBV29-1 | medium-sized | -
TGTGCCAGTATGGGGATAACCGGAAACACCATATATTTT | CASMGITGNTIYF | TRBJ1-3 | TRBV19 | medium-sized | -
TGTGCCAGCAGTTCAGGGGGAAACACTGAAGCTTTCTTT | CASSSGGNTEAFF | TRBJ1-1 | TRBV12-3/TRBV12-4 | few | TRBD1
TGTGCCAGCAGCCAAGAGACCGGGGAGCTGTTTTTT | CASSQETGELFF | TRBJ2-2 | TRBV27 | few | -
TGTGCCAGCAGCAAGGGACTGTACAATGAGCAGTTCTTC | CASSKGLYNEQFF | TRBJ2-1 | TRBV7-2 | - | -
TGTGCCAGCAGCTACGTCAGCCACAATCAGCCCCAGCATTTT | CASSYVSHNQPQHF | TRBJ1-5 | TRBV28 | medium-sized | -
TGTGCCAGCAGTTACGACGAAACAGGGTGGACTGAAGCTTTCTTT | CASSYDETGWTEAFF | TRBJ1-1 | TRBV6-5 | medium-sized | -
TGTGCCAGCAGACTAGCGGGAGAGACCCAGTACTTC | CASRLAGETQYF | TRBJ2-5 | TRBV6-7 | - | TRBD2
TGTGCCAGCAGCTTGGCCGGGGGACCCGAGTGTAATGAGCAGTTCTTC | CASSLAGGPECNEQFF | TRBJ2-1 | TRBV5-6 | - | -
TGTGCCAGCAGCCAAAGGACGGGAGTTGGTTCACCCCTCCACTTT | CASSQRTGVGSPLHF | TRBJ1-6 | TRBV5-4 | - | -
TGTGCCAGCAGCTTGAAGAAAGCCCTGGGTGGCTACACCTTC | CASSLKKALGGYTF | TRBJ1-2 | TRBV5-8 | many | -
TGCGCCAGCAGTGAGGGTTCTGCAACTAATGAAAAACTGTTTTTT | CASSEGSATNEKLFF | TRBJ1-4 | TRBV10-1 | medium-sized | -
TGTGCCAGCAGCCTCCACGGGAATCCTGGCGGCTACACCTTC | CASSLHGNPGGYTF | TRBJ1-2 | TRBV3-1 | - | -
TGTGCCAGCAGCACCACCGGGGGTGATGGCTACAATGAGCAGTTCTTC | CASSTTGGDGYNEQFF | TRBJ2-1 | TRBV12-3/TRBV12-4 | - | -
TGCGCCAGCAGCCCCTTGATAGGGGAAAAACTGTTTTTT | CASSPLIGEKLFF | TRBJ1-4 | TRBV4-1 | - | -
TGTGCCAGCAGCCCCAGGAGCGGGAGTCTCGAGCAGTACTTC | CASSPRSGSLEQYF | TRBJ2-7 | TRBV11-3 | many | TRBD2
TGCGCCAGCTCCATTGATGGGGCGCTTGAGCAGTTCTTC | CASSIDGALEQFF | TRBJ2-1 | TRBV5-1 | - | -
TGTGCCAGCAGCTTAGTTCCCGGGCGGGCCTCTCAAGAGACCCAGTACTTC | CASSLVPGRASQETQYF | TRBJ2-5 | TRBV11-2 | - | -
TGTGCCAGCAGCCATGATCGGGGGCCTACAATCGTAGATACGCAGTATTTT | CASSHDRGPTIVDTQYF | TRBJ2-3 | TRBV4-2 | - | -
TGTGCCAGCAGTCCACCCTATAACTATGGCTACACCTTC | CASSPPYNYGYTF | TRBJ1-2 | TRBV28 | medium-sized | -
TGTGCCAGCGCTTCCCGGCTAGCGGGAGGCTACGAGCAGTACTTC | CASASRLAGGYEQYF | TRBJ2-7 | TRBV28 | - | TRBD2
TGTGCCAGCAGTTACCTCTTGAAAGAGACCCAGTACTTC | CASSYLLKETQYF | TRBJ2-5 | TRBV5-4 | many | -
TGTGCCAGCAGTTCACAGGGGCGGAGAGCCTACAATGAGCAGTTCTTC | CASSSQGRRAYNEQFF | TRBJ2-1 | TRBV2 | many | TRBD1